One TCR beta chain is described in this entry. This clone was picked up one time. The target of this receptor is not known. Base qualities are not recorded, but no much larger clone differs from it by a single base. V is pruned by 5 bases and J by 8 bases, leaving 11 bases of the junction without a gene match. The CDR3 sequence holds 14 residues, the cysteine and phenylalanine included. Left in the record is the CDR3 DNA by itself, 42 bases read in frame from the first base. As encoded in the germline V gene, CDR1 is KGHSH while CDR2 is LQKENI. Genomic DNA was extracted from sorted cells for sequencing of the TCRbeta CDR3 region. The immunoSEQ Assay was used to sequence the TCRbeta CDR3 regions. TCRdb mirrors the immuneACCESS table, restricted to in-frame sequences. Some clones are absent from its copies; in checked studies, under half trace to an unresolved V gene, and the reason for the others is unknown. In all, the sample holds 45,000 to 55,000 clones, and 75% to 85% of those were seen once. Roughly 1.2% of the sample is in the top ten clones.

These data originate in a study of OX40 agonist ivuxolimab in advanced cancers. Study-level background: Ivuxolimab was a fully human IgG2 agonistic monoclonal antibody targeting the costimulatory receptor OX40 (CD134). Intravenous ivuxolimab was administered to patients every 2 weeks at six dose levels: 0.01, 0.1, 0.3, 1.5, 3 and 10 mg/kg. Of the roughly 51 patients in dose escalation, approximately 20 had hepatocellular carcinoma, some 15 had melanoma, 9 had renal cell carcinoma and 9 had head and neck cancer. In the dose-escalation cohort, more than 80% of patients were male, and the mean age was 60 years with a range of roughly 20 to 79. Prior anti-PD-1, anti-PD-L1 or anti-CTLA-4 therapy was permitted, and roughly two fifths of dose-escalation patients had received checkpoint inhibitors. Partial responses occurred in three dose-escalation patients: two with cutaneous melanoma and one with hepatocellular carcinoma. Peripheral TCRbeta sequencing aimed to test whether ivuxolimab altered TCR sequence diversity and caused clonal T-cell expansion. The paper reports the monotherapy dose-escalation portion (N = 52 patients) of the phase I ivuxolimab trial.

Patients with a history of autoimmune disease or receiving systemic immunosuppression were excluded from the trial. Peripheral blood for TCR sequencing was collected from all dose cohorts at baseline, on cycle 4 day 1, and on cycle 7 day 1. Samples were obtained from an open-label, multicenter, first-in-human phase I dose-escalation trial of ivuxolimab. Adults with locally advanced or metastatic head and neck squamous cell, hepatocellular, melanoma or renal cell carcinoma were enrolled in the trial. Before TCR sequencing, CD4+ and CD8+ T cells were separately sorted from peripheral blood. Overall results and qualifications from the work: Partial responders in the 0.1-3.0 mg/kg groups had among the lowest normalized peripheral clonal expansion, especially among CD8+ T cells. Low levels of normalized T-cell clonal expansion were also seen in some nonresponding patients. Antigen specificity was not determined for the clonally expanded peripheral T cells. At doses from 0.1 to 3.0 mg/kg, clonal expansion was seen in both CD4+ and CD8+ blood T cells between baseline and week 6. After ivuxolimab, expanded clones were on average more numerous among CD8+ T cells than among CD4+ T cells.

In this chain, TRBV18 is recombined with TRBJ1-1, and 7 bases in between align with TRBD1. The sequencing used CD4+ or CD8+ T cells sorted from blood, collected in a trial of the OX40 agonist ivuxolimab. This receptor was taken from an adult with an advanced solid tumor such as melanoma, head and neck, liver or kidney cancer. The sequence in DNA is TGTGCCAGCTCATTCTCGACAGGGAGGAGGGAAGCTTTCTTT. This translates into CASSFSTGRREAFF.